This TCR beta chain was recovered during a study of T cell changes during pregnancy in multiple sclerosis. Sequenced by immunoSEQ multiplex PCR; TCRdb stores in-frame clones only, minus some. This table holds 55,000 to 70,000 clones, roughly 93% found once. The germline CDR1 and CDR2 sequences are GTSNPN and SVGIG (reference sequence). CDR3 length equals 13 residues. Germline trimming cut 3 bases from V and 4 bases from J; bases unmatched to any gene: 5. This clone was detected a few times. The chain has TRBV30 and TRBJ1-1, with 7 bases aligning to TRBD1. This clonotype originated in a female donor with multiple sclerosis, enrolled in a pregnancy study. The sequences come from peripheral blood, collected after pregnancy. DNA for the CDR3: TGTGCCTGGAGAAAGGGGGCCGGCACTGAAGCTTTCTTT. Its translation is CAWRKGAGTEAFF.